This TCR beta chain was profiled in a study of blood T cells in healthy people across ages. Turning to the study itself: T cells yielded about one barcoded beta molecule per two cells through template switching.

Primers used in a second PCR of roughly 7 to 12 cycles were a sample-barcoded 5' primer and a J-beta primer mix. TCRdb re-derived calls from the 5' RACE reads in MiXCR, one entry per CDR3 protein. The table records hundreds of thousands of distinct CDR3 sequences, around 28% of them present only once. Study-wide findings and caveats: Aged donors had fewer naive CD4+ cells and lower diversity than long-lived donors.

CDR3 size: 14 residues. From germline, CDR1 is SGHTA and CDR2 FQGNSA. This clonotype has more than one count but fewer than ten. What it binds is unknown. A much larger clone differs by one base, so this may be a read error. The J gene is TRBJ2-1, the V gene TRBV7-2; D is possibly TRBD1 (6 bases). This receptor was identified in a woman older than 75 in good health. Sequencing was done on a sample of blood. The CDR3 bases are TGTGCCGGCAGCTACAGGGCTAACTACAATGAGCAGTTCTTC. Amino acid sequence: CAGSYRANYNEQFF. The full variable domain, completed using reference TRBV7-2 and TRBJ2-1, is GAGVSQSPSNKVTEKGKDVELRCDPISGHTALYWYRQSLGQGLEFLIYFQGNSAPDKSGLPSDRFSAERTGGSVSTLTIQRTQQEDSAVYLCAGSYRANYNEQFFGPGTRLTVL.